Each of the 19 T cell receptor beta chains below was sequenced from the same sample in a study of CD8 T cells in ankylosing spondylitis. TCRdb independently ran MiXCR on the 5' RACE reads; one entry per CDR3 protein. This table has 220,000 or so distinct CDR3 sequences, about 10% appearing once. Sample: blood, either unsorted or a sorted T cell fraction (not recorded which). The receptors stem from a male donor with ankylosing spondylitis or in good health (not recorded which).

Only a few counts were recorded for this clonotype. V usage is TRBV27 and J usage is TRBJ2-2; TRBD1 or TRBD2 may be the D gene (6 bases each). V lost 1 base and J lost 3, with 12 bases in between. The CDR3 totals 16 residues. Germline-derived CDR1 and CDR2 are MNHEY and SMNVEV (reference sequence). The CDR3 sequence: CASSLLGGPDTGELFF. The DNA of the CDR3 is TGTGCCAGCAGTTTATTGGGGGGCCCGGACACCGGGGAGCTGTTTTTT.

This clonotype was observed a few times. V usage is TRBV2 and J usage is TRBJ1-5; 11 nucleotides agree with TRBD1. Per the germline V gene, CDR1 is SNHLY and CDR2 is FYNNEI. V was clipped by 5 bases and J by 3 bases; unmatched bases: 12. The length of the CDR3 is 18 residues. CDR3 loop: CASSTDRGRDRHNQPQHF. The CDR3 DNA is TGTGCCAGCAGTACGGACAGGGGGCGAGACCGACACAATCAGCCCCAGCATTTT.

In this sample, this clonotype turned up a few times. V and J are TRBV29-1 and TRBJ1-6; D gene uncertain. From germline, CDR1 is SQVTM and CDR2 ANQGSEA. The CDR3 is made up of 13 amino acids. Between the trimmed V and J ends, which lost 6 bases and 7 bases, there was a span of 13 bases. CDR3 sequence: CSVQKGGNSPLHF. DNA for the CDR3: TGCAGCGTCCAGAAGGGTGGAAATTCACCCCTCCACTTT. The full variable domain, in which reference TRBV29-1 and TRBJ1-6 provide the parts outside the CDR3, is SAVISQKPSRDICQRGTSLTIQCQVDSQVTMMFWYRQQPGQSLTLIATANQGSEATYESGFVIDKFPISRPNLTFSTLTVSNMSPEDSSIYLCSVQKGGNSPLHFGNGTRLTVT.

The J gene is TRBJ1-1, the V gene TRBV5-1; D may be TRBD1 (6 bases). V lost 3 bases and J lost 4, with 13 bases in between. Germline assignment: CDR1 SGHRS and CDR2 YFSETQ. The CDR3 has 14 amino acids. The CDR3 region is CASSSEGGPTEAFF. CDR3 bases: TGCGCCAGCAGCTCGGAGGGGGGGCCCACTGAAGCTTTCTTT. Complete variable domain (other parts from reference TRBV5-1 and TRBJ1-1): KAGVTQTPRYLIKTRGQQVTLSCSPISGHRSVSWYQQTPGQGLQFLFEYFSETQRNKGNFPGRFSGRQFSNSRSEMNVSTLELGDSALYLCASSSEGGPTEAFFGQGTRLTVV.

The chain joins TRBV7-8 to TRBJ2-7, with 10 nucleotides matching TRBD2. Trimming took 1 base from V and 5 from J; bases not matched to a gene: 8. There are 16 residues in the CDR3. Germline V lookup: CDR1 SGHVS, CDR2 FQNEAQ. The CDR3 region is CASSLEERGGLHEQYF. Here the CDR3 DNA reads TGTGCCAGCAGCTTAGAGGAGCGGGGGGGCCTCCACGAGCAGTACTTC.

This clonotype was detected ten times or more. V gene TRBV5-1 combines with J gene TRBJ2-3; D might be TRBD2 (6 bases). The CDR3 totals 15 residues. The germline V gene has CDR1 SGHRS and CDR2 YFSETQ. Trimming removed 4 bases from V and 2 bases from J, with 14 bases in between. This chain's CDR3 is CASSPGLQSTDTQYF. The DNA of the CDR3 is TGCGCCAGCAGCCCGGGACTCCAGTCCACAGATACGCAGTATTTT.

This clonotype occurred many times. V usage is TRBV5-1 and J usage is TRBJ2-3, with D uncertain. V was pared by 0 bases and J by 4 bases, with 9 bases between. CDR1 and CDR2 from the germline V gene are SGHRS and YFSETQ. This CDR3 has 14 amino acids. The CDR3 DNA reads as TGCGCCAGCAGCTTGGTGCAGGTGGCAGATACGCAGTATTTT. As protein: CASSLVQVADTQYF.

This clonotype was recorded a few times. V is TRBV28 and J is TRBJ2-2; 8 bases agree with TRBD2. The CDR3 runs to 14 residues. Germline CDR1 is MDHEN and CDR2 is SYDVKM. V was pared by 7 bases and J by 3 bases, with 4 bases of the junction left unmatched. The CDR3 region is CASKAGGDTGELFF. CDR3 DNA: TGTGCCAGCAAGGCGGGGGGCGACACCGGGGAGCTGTTTTTT.

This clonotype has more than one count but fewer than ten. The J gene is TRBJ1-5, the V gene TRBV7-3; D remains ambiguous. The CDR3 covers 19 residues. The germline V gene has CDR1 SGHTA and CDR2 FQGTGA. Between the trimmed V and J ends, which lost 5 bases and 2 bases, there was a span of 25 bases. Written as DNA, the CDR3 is TGTGCCAGCAGCCCGCAGCCGGGAGGCCCCAGAAGTGGCAATCAGCCCCAGCATTTT. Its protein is CASSPQPGGPRSGNQPQHF.

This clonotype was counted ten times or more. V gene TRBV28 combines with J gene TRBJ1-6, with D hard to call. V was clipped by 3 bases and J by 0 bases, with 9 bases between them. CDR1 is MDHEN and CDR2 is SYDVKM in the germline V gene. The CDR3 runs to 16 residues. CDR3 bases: TGTGCCAGCAGTTTGCGACAACCCTCCTATAATTCACCCCTCCACTTT. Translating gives CASSLRQPSYNSPLHF. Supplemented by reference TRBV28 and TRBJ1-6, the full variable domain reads DVKVTQSSRYLVKRTGEKVFLECVQDMDHENMFWYRQDPGLGLRLIYFSYDVKMKEKGDIPEGYSVSREKKERFSLILESASTNQTSMYLCASSLRQPSYNSPLHFGNGTRLTVT.

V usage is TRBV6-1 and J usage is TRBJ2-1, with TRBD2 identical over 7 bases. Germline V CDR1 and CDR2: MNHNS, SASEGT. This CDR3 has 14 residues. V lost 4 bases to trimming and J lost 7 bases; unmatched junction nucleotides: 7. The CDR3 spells CASSAGGGTNEQFF. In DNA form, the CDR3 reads TGTGCCAGCAGTGCCGGGGGAGGGACGAATGAGCAGTTCTTC.

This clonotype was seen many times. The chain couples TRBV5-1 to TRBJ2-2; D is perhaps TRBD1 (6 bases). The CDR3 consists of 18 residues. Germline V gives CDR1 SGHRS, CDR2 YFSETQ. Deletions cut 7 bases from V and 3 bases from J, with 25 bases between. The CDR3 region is CASDPLGHPRRDTGELFF. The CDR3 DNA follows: TGCGCCAGCGATCCTCTGGGACACCCAAGACGGGACACCGGGGAGCTGTTTTTT.

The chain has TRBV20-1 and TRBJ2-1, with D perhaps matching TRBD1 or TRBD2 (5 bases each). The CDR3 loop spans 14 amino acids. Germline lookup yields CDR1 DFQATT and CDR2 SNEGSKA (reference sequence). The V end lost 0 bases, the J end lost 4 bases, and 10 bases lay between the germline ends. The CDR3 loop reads CSAREGELYNEQFF. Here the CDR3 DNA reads TGCAGTGCTAGAGAGGGGGAGCTTTACAATGAGCAGTTCTTC.

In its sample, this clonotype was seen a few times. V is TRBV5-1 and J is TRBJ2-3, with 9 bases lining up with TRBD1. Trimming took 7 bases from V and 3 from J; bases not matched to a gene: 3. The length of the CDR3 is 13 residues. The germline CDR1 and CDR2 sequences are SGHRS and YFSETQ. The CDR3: CASADRGTDTQYF. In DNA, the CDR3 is TGCGCCAGCGCCGACAGGGGGACAGATACGCAGTATTTT.

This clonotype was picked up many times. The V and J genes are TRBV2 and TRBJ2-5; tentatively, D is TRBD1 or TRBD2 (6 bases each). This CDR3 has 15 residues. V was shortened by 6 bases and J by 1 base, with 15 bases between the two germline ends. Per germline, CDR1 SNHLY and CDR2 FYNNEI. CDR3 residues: CASSLVGGSQETQYF. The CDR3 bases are TGTGCCAGCAGCCTCGTCGGGGGCTCCCAAGAGACCCAGTACTTC.

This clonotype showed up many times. This CDR3 reads CSAETTNNSPLHF. In nucleotides, the CDR3 is TGCAGCGCCGAGACAACTAACAATTCACCCCTCCACTTT. V is TRBV20-1 and J is TRBJ1-6, with D hard to call. The CDR3 is 13 amino acids. Germline V lookup: CDR1 DFQATT, CDR2 SNEGSKA (reference sequence).

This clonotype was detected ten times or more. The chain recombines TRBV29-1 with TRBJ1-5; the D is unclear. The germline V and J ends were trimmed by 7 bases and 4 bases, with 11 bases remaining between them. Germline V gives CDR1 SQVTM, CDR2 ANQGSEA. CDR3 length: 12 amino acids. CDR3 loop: CSALNGNQPQHF. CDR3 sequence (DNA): TGCAGCGCTCTGAACGGGAATCAGCCCCAGCATTTT.

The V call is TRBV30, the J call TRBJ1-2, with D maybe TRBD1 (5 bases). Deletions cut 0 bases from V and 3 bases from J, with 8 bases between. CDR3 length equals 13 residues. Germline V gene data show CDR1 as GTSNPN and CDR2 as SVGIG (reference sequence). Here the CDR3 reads CAWSVRGDYGYTF. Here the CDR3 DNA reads TGTGCCTGGAGTGTACGGGGGGACTATGGCTACACCTTC. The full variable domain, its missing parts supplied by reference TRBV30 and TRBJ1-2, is SQTIHQWPATLVQPVGSPLSLECTVEGTSNPNLYWYRQAAGRGLQLLFYSVGIGQISSEVPQNLSASRPQDRQFILSSKKLLLSDSGFYLCAWSVRGDYGYTFGSGTRLTVV.

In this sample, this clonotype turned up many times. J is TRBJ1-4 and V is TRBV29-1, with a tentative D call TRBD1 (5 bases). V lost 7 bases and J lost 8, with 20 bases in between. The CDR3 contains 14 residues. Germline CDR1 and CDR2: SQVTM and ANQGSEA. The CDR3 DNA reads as TGCAGCGCCCAAGTCGGACAAACGGACGAAAAACTGTTTTTT. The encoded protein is CSAQVGQTDEKLFF.